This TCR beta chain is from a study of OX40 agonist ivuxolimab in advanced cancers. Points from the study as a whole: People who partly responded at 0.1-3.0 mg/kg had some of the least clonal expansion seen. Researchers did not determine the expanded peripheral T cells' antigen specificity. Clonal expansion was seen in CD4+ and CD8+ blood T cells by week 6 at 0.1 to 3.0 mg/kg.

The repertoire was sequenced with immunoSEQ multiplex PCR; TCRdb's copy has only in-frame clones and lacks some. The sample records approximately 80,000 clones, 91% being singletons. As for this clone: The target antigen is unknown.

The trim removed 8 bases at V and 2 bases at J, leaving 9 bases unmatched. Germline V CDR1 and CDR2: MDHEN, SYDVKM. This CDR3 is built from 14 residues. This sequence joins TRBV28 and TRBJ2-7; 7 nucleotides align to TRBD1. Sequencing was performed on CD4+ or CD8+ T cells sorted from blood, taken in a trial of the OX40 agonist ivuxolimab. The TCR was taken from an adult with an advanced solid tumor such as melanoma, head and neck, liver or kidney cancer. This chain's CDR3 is CASLPSGTAYEQYF. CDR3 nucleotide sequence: TGTGCCAGCCTCCCATCGGGGACAGCCTACGAGCAGTACTTC. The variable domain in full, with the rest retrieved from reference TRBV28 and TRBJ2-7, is DVKVTQSSRYLVKRTGEKVFLECVQDMDHENMFWYRQDPGLGLRLIYFSYDVKMKEKGDIPEGYSVSREKKERFSLILESASTNQTSMYLCASLPSGTAYEQYFGPGTRLTVT.